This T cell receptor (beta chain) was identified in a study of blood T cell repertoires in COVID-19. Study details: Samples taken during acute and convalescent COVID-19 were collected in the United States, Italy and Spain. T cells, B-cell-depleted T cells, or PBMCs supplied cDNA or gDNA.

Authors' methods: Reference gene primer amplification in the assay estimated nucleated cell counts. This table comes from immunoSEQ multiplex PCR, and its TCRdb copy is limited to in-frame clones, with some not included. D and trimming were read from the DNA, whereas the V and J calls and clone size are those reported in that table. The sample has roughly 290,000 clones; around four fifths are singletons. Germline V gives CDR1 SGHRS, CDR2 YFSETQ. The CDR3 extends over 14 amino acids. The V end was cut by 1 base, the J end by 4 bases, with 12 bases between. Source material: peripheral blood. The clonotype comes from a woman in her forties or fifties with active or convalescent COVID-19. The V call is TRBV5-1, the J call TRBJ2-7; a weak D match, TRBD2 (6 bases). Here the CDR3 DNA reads TGCGCCAGCAGCTTGCTCGGGAGTGGGTACGAGCAGTACTTC. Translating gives CASSLLGSGYEQYF.